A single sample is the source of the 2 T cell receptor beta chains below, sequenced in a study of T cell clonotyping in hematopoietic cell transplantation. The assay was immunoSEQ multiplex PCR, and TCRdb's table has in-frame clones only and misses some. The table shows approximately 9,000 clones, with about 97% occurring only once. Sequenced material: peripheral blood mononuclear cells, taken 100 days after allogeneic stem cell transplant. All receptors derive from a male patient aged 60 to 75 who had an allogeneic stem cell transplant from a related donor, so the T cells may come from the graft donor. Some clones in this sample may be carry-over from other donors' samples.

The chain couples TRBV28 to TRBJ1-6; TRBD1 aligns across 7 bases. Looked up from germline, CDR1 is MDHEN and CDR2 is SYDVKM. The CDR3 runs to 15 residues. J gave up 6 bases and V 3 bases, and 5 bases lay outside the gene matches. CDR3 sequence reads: CASSLRTGGNSPLHF. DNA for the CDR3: TGTGCCAGCAGTTTGAGGACAGGTGGTAATTCACCCCTCCACTTT.

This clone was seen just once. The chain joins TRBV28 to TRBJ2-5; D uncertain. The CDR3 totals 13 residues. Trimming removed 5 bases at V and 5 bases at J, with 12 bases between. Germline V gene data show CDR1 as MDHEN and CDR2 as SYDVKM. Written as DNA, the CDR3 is TGTGCCAGCAGTACCCCAGGTGTTGAGACCCAGTACTTC. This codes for CASSTPGVETQYF.